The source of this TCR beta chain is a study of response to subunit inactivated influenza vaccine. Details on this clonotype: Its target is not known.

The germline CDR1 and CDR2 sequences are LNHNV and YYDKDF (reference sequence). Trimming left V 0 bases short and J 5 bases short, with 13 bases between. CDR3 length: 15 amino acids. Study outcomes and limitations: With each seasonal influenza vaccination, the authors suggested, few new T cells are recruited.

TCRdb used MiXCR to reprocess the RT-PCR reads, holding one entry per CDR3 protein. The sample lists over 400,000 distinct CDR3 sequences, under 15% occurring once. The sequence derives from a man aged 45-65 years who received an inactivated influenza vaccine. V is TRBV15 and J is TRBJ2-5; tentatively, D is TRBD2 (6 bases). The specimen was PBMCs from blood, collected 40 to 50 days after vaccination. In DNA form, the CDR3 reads TGTGCCACCAGCAGAGATTTCGGGAGCCGGGAGACCCAGTACTTC. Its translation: CATSRDFGSRETQYF.